This TCR beta chain was identified during a study of identical twins. TCRdb itself ran the 5' RACE reads through MiXCR, one entry per CDR3 protein. This table holds hundreds of thousands of distinct CDR3 sequences, around 10% found once. Trimming removed 1 base from V and 4 bases from J, with 10 bases in between. The CDR3 runs 15 residues. Germline values: CDR1 SNHLY, CDR2 FYNNEI. Only a few counts were recorded for this clonotype. The chain couples TRBV2 to TRBJ2-2; D is perhaps TRBD1 (6 bases). The sequenced material came from memory (CD45RO+) T cells sorted from blood. The TCR comes from a woman between 18 and 30 years old in good health. The CDR3 here is CASSEVGQLTGELFF. DNA of the CDR3: TGTGCCAGCAGTGAAGTAGGACAGCTCACCGGGGAGCTGTTTTTT.